A selection of T cell receptor beta chains follows, all from one sample in a study of T cell responses to AZD1222 COVID-19 vaccine. The method was immunoSEQ multiplex PCR; TCRdb's version includes in-frame clones alone and lacks a portion of them. Of 130,000 to 150,000 clones detected, just under 95% appear once; the ten largest clones hold less than 15%. The sequencing used peripheral blood, collected after recovery from COVID-19. The source is an adult who had recovered from COVID-19. CDR3s include the opening cysteine and the closing phenylalanine or tryptophan. D genes are given only for firm matches.

cdr3_length j_call d_call v_call cdr3_aa
16 TRBJ2-2 - TRBV5-1 CASSFTSGANTGELFF
15 TRBJ2-7 TRBD1 TRBV6-5 CASRPGGQGAYEQYF
15 TRBJ1-1 - TRBV28 CASGPQGQGVREAFF
16 TRBJ2-1 - TRBV7-9 CASSSWAGTSYNEQFF
16 TRBJ2-1 - TRBV5-1 CASSPLTRGEYGEQFF
13 TRBJ2-1 - TRBV27 CASSFWSYNEQFF
16 TRBJ2-7 TRBD2 TRBV19 CASSTTWTSGTYEQYF
15 TRBJ2-2 - TRBV29-1 CSVEDAQGGTGELFF
16 TRBJ2-6 - TRBV19 CARPSDRMPGANVLTF
15 TRBJ2-3 TRBD1 TRBV6-4 CASSDGTGGTDTQYF
14 TRBJ2-7 - TRBV19 CASSSVHSLYEQYF
16 TRBJ2-7 - TRBV4-1 CASSQDVGAALYEQYF
18 TRBJ1-3 - TRBV11-2 CASSLTGRASVSGNTIYF
16 TRBJ2-1 - TRBV11-3 CASSLVSFGSYNEQFF
16 TRBJ2-2 TRBD2 TRBV3-1/TRBV3-2 CASSQVLAANTGELFF
15 TRBJ1-5 - TRBV2 CASSANRQNNQPQHF
16 TRBJ1-2 - TRBV11-2 CASSLDRIGSPYGYTF
16 TRBJ2-1 TRBD2 TRBV27 CASSLRLAGGGDEQFF
13 TRBJ1-1 - TRBV4-1 CASSQVMNTEAFF
15 TRBJ2-3 - TRBV15 CATSRRVGYTDTQYF
13 TRBJ2-7 TRBD1 TRBV6-5 CASSYGTGGEQYF
15 TRBJ1-1 TRBD1 TRBV5-1 CASSSALDRGTEAFF
13 TRBJ1-1 - TRBV2 CASTRESIAEAFF
16 TRBJ1-6 TRBD1 TRBV27 CASSPRTGVNNSPLHF
13 TRBJ1-4 - TRBV4-1 CASAGGANEKLFF
17 TRBJ1-4 TRBD1 TRBV7-8 CASSPSHPGQRNEKLFF
14 TRBJ1-6 TRBD1 TRBV19 CASRPTGGNSPLHF
16 TRBJ2-7 - TRBV5-1 CASRLGRSHNSYEQYF
15 TRBJ2-1 TRBD2 TRBV7-7 CASSLGASGSDEQFF